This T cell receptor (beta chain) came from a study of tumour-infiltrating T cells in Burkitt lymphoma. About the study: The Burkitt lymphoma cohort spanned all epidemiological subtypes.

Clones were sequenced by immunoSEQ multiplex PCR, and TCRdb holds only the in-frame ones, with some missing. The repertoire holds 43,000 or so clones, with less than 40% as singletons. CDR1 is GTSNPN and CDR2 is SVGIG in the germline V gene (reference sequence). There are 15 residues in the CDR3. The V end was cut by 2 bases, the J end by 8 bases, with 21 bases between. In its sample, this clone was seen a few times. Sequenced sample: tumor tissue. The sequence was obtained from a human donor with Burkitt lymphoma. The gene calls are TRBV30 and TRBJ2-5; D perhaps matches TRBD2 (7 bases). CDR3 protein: CAWSTRGAPLGTQYF. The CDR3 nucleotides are TGTGCCTGGAGTACTCGGGGGGCCCCATTGGGTACCCAGTACTTC.